Shown below are 32 T cell receptor beta chains from a single sample sequenced in a study of shared clonotypes between healthy human individuals. The data were produced by immunoSEQ multiplex PCR, yet TCRdb's version contains in-frame clones alone and is incomplete. The data contain roughly 1.5 million clones, 95% to 99% of them singletons. The sample taken for sequencing was naive CD4+ T cells sorted from blood. Regarding subset: CD45RA+ positively selected. These receptors came from a man between 25 and 39 years old in good health.

The rearrangement links TRBV7-9 to TRBJ2-1, with D possibly TRBD2 on 5 matching bases. The germline gives CDR1 SEHNR, CDR2 FQNEAQ (reference sequence). The ends were cut back, 3 bases at V and 6 bases at J, with 6 bases in the middle. The CDR3 contains 12 residues. The CDR3 DNA reads TGTGCCAGCAGCTTGAGGGTCAATGAGCAGTTCTTC. This sequence encodes CASSLRVNEQFF.

The chain employs TRBV10-3 and TRBJ2-2, with D perhaps TRBD2 (5 bases). The CDR3 has 14 amino acids. V was trimmed by 6 bases and J by 3 bases, leaving 11 bases between them. CDR1 and CDR2 from the germline V gene are ENHRY and SYGVKD. CDR3 in DNA: TGTGCCATCAGAAAAGGGAGAGACACCGGGGAGCTGTTTTTT. This translates into CAIRKGRDTGELFF.

J is TRBJ2-4 and V is TRBV6-5; 8 positions match TRBD2. Germline values: CDR1 MNHEY, CDR2 SVGAGI. J was trimmed by 0 bases and V by 7 bases; bases with no gene match: 5. The CDR3 totals 15 residues. The CDR3 protein is CASTSAGEAKNIQYF. CDR3 nucleotide sequence: TGTGCCAGCACCTCAGCGGGAGAAGCCAAAAACATTCAGTACTTC.

The chain recombines TRBV7-2 with TRBJ2-5; D not resolved. Germline CDR1 reads SGHTA; CDR2 reads FQGNSA. The CDR3 is made up of 15 amino acids. V was pared by 1 base and J by 2 bases, with 11 bases between. The CDR3 is CASSLVSTVQETQYF. The CDR3 nucleotides read TGTGCCAGCAGCTTAGTGAGCACTGTACAAGAGACCCAGTACTTC.

The V and J genes are TRBV18 and TRBJ2-7; perhaps TRBD1 as D (5 bases). This CDR3 comprises 14 residues. The germline V gene encodes CDR1 KGHSH and CDR2 LQKENI. The V and J ends lost 2 bases and 6 bases respectively, with 14 bases between them. CDR3 bases: TGTGCCAGCTCACCAAGTAGGGGATGGAGCGAGCAGTACTTC. It codes for CASSPSRGWSEQYF.

The rearrangement links TRBV5-1 to TRBJ1-1; 7 bases are a match to TRBD1. V was pared by 1 base and J by 2 bases, with 5 bases of the junction left unmatched. This CDR3 has 15 residues. Germline V gene sequence: CDR1 SGHRS, CDR2 YFSETQ. The CDR3 DNA is TGCGCCAGCAGCTTGTGGGGGACAGCAAACACTGAAGCTTTCTTT. Its protein product is CASSLWGTANTEAFF. Full variable domain (remainder filled in from reference TRBV5-1 and TRBJ1-1): KAGVTQTPRYLIKTRGQQVTLSCSPISGHRSVSWYQQTPGQGLQFLFEYFSETQRNKGNFPGRFSGRQFSNSRSEMNVSTLELGDSALYLCASSLWGTANTEAFFGQGTRLTVV.

This sequence joins TRBV29-1 and TRBJ1-2; D is uncertain. V was cut by 4 bases and J by 3 bases, with 6 bases left in between. The CDR3 runs to 11 residues. The germline gives CDR1 SQVTM, CDR2 ANQGSEA. The CDR3: CSVGADYGYTF. CDR3 DNA: TGCAGCGTTGGAGCAGACTATGGCTACACCTTC.

V usage is TRBV7-9 and J usage is TRBJ1-5, with 9 bases identical to TRBD1. V dropped 0 bases and J dropped 5; count of bases not matched to a gene: 8. The germline V gene encodes CDR1 SEHNR and CDR2 FQNEAQ (reference sequence). The CDR3 has 17 amino acids. The CDR3 sequence: CASSLAPGQGADQPQHF. CDR3 nucleotides: TGTGCCAGCAGCTTAGCACCGGGACAGGGTGCGGATCAGCCCCAGCATTTT. Based on the CDR3 plus reference TRBV7-9 and TRBJ1-5, the full variable domain is DTGVSQNPRHKITKRGQNVTFRCDPISEHNRLYWYRQTLGQGPEFLTYFQNEAQLEKSRLLSDRFSAERPKGSFSTLEIQRTEQGDSAMYLCASSLAPGQGADQPQHFGDGTRLSIL.

The chain joins TRBV19 to TRBJ2-1; 11 bases map to TRBD1. Germline V lookup: CDR1 LNHDA, CDR2 SQIVND (reference sequence). The CDR3 consists of 14 residues. With 8 bases clipped from V and 7 bases from J, the junction kept 7 bases outside the gene matches. The CDR3 is CASSGQGGRNEQFF. The CDR3 DNA reads TGTGCCAGTTCGGGACAGGGGGGACGTAATGAGCAGTTCTTC.

V and J are TRBV28 and TRBJ1-5; D might be TRBD1 (5 bases). Germline lookup yields CDR1 MDHEN and CDR2 SYDVKM. The CDR3 extends over 13 amino acids. V lost 7 bases, J lost 1 base, and 8 bases lay in between. CDR3 nucleotides: TGTGCCAGCAACGGGGGAAGCAATCAGCCCCAGCATTTT. The encoded protein is CASNGGSNQPQHF.

The V gene is TRBV11-2, the J gene TRBJ2-1, with a weak D call TRBD1 (6 bases). This CDR3 is built from 17 residues. Trimming took 1 base from V and 0 from J, leaving 13 bases between them. CDR1 is SGHAT and CDR2 is FQNNGV in the germline V gene. The CDR3 sequence: CASSLVGGFRSYNEQFF. The CDR3 coding sequence is TGTGCCAGCAGCTTAGTTGGGGGCTTTCGCTCCTACAATGAGCAGTTCTTC.

The chain is built from TRBV2 and TRBJ2-7; possibly TRBD1 for D (6 bases). Looked up from germline, CDR1 is SNHLY and CDR2 is FYNNEI. CDR3 length: 16 amino acids. With 6 bases removed from V and 3 bases from J, the gap between germline ends came to 21 bases. CDR3 nucleotide sequence: TGTGCCAGCAGGCTTATGGGGGCGGCTAAAGACTACGAGCAGTACTTC. This gives the protein CASRLMGAAKDYEQYF.

The J gene is TRBJ1-2, the V gene TRBV9, with 10 nucleotides matching TRBD1. Germline V gene data show CDR1 as SGDLS and CDR2 as YYNGEE. CDR3 length: 17 residues. Germline trimming cut 0 bases from V and 8 bases from J; bases unmatched to any gene: 13. The CDR3: CASSVAGTGTGEQGYTF. The CDR3 DNA reads TGTGCCAGCAGCGTAGCTGGTACCGGGACAGGGGAACAAGGCTACACCTTC.

V usage is TRBV5-6 and J usage is TRBJ2-7; the match to TRBD1 covers 10 bases. The CDR3 is 15 residues long. Germline V gene lookup returns CDR1 SGHDT and CDR2 YYEEEE. With V trimmed by 4 bases and J by 5 bases, 9 bases remained unmatched. CDR3: CASSLGQGLLNEQYF. The CDR3 nucleotides are TGTGCCAGCAGCCTGGGACAGGGGCTCTTGAACGAGCAGTACTTC. The full variable domain, in which reference TRBV5-6 and TRBJ2-7 provide the parts outside the CDR3, is DAGVTQSPTHLIKTRGQQVTLRCSPKSGHDTVSWYQQALGQGPQFIFQYYEEEERQRGNFPDRFSGHQFPNYSSELNVNALLLGDSALYLCASSLGQGLLNEQYFGPGTRLTVT.

The chain uses TRBV10-1 and TRBJ2-3; tentatively, D is TRBD1 (6 bases). The CDR3 has 14 residues. Between the trimmed V and J ends, which lost 10 bases and 6 bases, there was a span of 20 bases. Germline CDR1 reads WNHNN; CDR2 reads SYGVQD (reference sequence). CDR3 DNA sequence: TGCGCCACCTCTGGACAGAATAAGTCGGATACGCAGTATTTT. It specifies CATSGQNKSDTQYF.

The chain is built from TRBV2 and TRBJ2-3, with D uncertain. V lost 10 bases, J lost 3 bases, and 5 bases lay in between. The CDR3 contains 10 residues. Germline CDR1 and CDR2: SNHLY and FYNNEI. This CDR3 is CAIQTDTQYF. The CDR3 nucleotides read TGTGCCATCCAAACAGATACGCAGTATTTT.

The chain couples TRBV5-4 to TRBJ2-5, with D tentatively TRBD2 (5 bases). V lost 0 bases and J 4 bases, leaving 10 bases between the germline ends. Germline lookup yields CDR1 SGHNT and CDR2 YYREEE (reference sequence). This CDR3 spans 14 amino acids. The CDR3 DNA sequence: TGTGCCAGCAGCTTGGTCGGGATGCCAGAGACCCAGTACTTC. This encodes CASSLVGMPETQYF. Together with reference TRBV5-4 and TRBJ2-5, the CDR3 gives the full variable domain: ETGVTQSPTHLIKTRGQQVTLRCSSQSGHNTVSWYQQALGQGPQFIFQYYREEENGRGNFPPRFSGLQFPNYSSELNVNALELDDSALYLCASSLVGMPETQYFGPGTRLLVL.

As concerns this clone: The same CDR3 also results from other DNA sequences found in this sample. The chain joins TRBV7-2 to TRBJ2-5; possibly TRBD1 or TRBD2 for D (7 bases each). The CDR3 consists of 14 residues. Trimming removed 2 bases at V and 5 bases at J, with 12 bases between. Germline V gene data show CDR1 as SGHTA and CDR2 as FQGNSA. DNA of the CDR3: TGTGCCAGCAGCTTAAACAGGGGAGGGGAGACCCAGTACTTC. Residues: CASSLNRGGETQYF.

The V gene is TRBV29-1, the J gene TRBJ2-1, with D possibly matching TRBD2 (5 bases). This CDR3 spans 14 amino acids. The germline V and J ends were trimmed by 7 bases and 5 bases, with 18 bases remaining between them. The germline V gene encodes CDR1 SQVTM and CDR2 ANQGSEA. CDR3 DNA sequence: TGCAGCGCCCAAATCGGGATTATAGACAATGAGCAGTTCTTC. This gives the protein CSAQIGIIDNEQFF.

The chain uses TRBV5-1 and TRBJ1-4; D unclear. Germline CDR1 and CDR2: SGHRS and YFSETQ. This CDR3 has 14 amino acids. V was cut by 2 bases and J by 6 bases, with 11 bases left in between. The CDR3 reads CASSLEGSDEKLFF. In DNA, the CDR3 is TGCGCCAGCAGCTTAGAGGGTTCAGATGAAAAACTGTTTTTT.

The rearrangement joins TRBV9 to TRBJ2-2; D uncertain. The V and J ends lost 2 bases and 4 bases respectively, with 6 bases between them. This CDR3 comprises 13 residues. The germline V gene has CDR1 SGDLS and CDR2 YYNGEE. CDR3 sequence reads: CASSVLGTGELFF. CDR3 nucleotide sequence: TGTGCCAGCAGCGTCCTTGGCACCGGGGAGCTGTTTTTT.

With regard to this clone: Other nucleotide sequences in the sample specify the same CDR3. This chain links TRBV28 with TRBJ2-1, with D possibly being TRBD2 (6 bases). The ends were cut back, 2 bases at V and 0 bases at J, with 8 bases in the middle. The CDR3 contains 15 residues. CDR1 and CDR2 from the germline V gene are MDHEN and SYDVKM. The DNA for the CDR3 is TGTGCCAGCAGTTTACTCGGGAGCTCCTACAATGAGCAGTTCTTC. Residues: CASSLLGSSYNEQFF.

The V and J genes are TRBV19 and TRBJ2-7, with 8 positions matching TRBD1. The length of the CDR3 is 15 residues. V shed 4 bases, J shed 5 bases, and the junction held 10 bases outside the gene matches. Germline V gives CDR1 LNHDA, CDR2 SQIVND (reference sequence). CDR3 sequence (DNA): TGTGCCAGTAGTAAGGTCCGACAGGGGTGGCACGAGCAGTACTTC. Translated, it gives CASSKVRQGWHEQYF.

Worth noting for this clone: The same CDR3 arises from other DNA sequences in this sample as well. The rearrangement links TRBV2 to TRBJ2-5, with a tentative D call TRBD2 (5 bases). V lost 1 base, J lost 0 bases, and 6 bases lay in between. The CDR3 runs 14 residues. Germline lookup yields CDR1 SNHLY and CDR2 FYNNEI. This chain's CDR3 is CASSEGTYQETQYF. CDR3 bases: TGTGCCAGCAGTGAAGGGACTTACCAAGAGACCCAGTACTTC.

Here the CDR3 DNA reads TGTGCCAGCTCACAGTCCCCTGGTAGCTCCTACGAGCAGTACTTC. It encodes CASSQSPGSSYEQYF. The chain couples TRBV18 to TRBJ2-7; no clear D. The CDR3 covers 15 residues. Trimming stripped 4 bases from V and 0 bases from J, with 13 bases between. Germline V lookup: CDR1 KGHSH, CDR2 LQKENI.

The genes are TRBV5-1 and TRBJ2-2; D might be TRBD1 or TRBD2, each matching 5 bases. The CDR3 consists of 14 residues. Germline lookup yields CDR1 SGHRS and CDR2 YFSETQ. The V end was cut by 4 bases, the J end by 4 bases, with 11 bases between. The CDR3 nucleotides read TGCGCCAGCAGCCCCTGGGACGCCACCGGGGAGCTGTTTTTT. This gives the protein CASSPWDATGELFF. Variable domain in full (rest from reference TRBV5-1 and TRBJ2-2): KAGVTQTPRYLIKTRGQQVTLSCSPISGHRSVSWYQQTPGQGLQFLFEYFSETQRNKGNFPGRFSGRQFSNSRSEMNVSTLELGDSALYLCASSPWDATGELFFGEGSRLTVL.

This rearrangement joins TRBV6-1 to TRBJ2-7; D is unresolved. Germline values: CDR1 MNHNS, CDR2 SASEGT. This CDR3 has 12 residues. V dropped 11 bases and J dropped 3 bases, with 14 bases sitting between them. The CDR3: CAGLGQNYEQYF. CDR3 nucleotide sequence: TGTGCCGGCTTGGGCCAGAACTACGAGCAGTACTTC.

In this sample, this clone turned up once. This sequence joins TRBV14 and TRBJ1-2; D gene unclear. The CDR3 has 13 residues. V was trimmed by 1 base and J by 4 bases, leaving 7 bases between them. Germline loops: CDR1 SGHDN, CDR2 FVKESK. The CDR3 is CASSQVGVYGYTF. The DNA of the CDR3 is TGTGCCAGCAGCCAAGTAGGAGTCTATGGCTACACCTTC. The full variable domain, completed using reference TRBV14 and TRBJ1-2, is EAGVTQFPSHSVIEKGQTVTLRCDPISGHDNLYWYRRVMGKEIKFLLHFVKESKQDESGMPNNRFLAERTGGTYSTLKVQPAELEDSGVYFCASSQVGVYGYTFGSGTRLTVV.

The chain couples TRBV7-9 to TRBJ2-2, with 10 bases identical to TRBD1. Germline CDR1 and CDR2: SEHNR and FQNEAQ (reference sequence). Unmatched junction bases numbered 11, after V lost 6 bases and J lost 7 bases. The CDR3 runs to 16 residues. This CDR3 reads CASRLDRGLRGGELFF. Here the CDR3 DNA reads TGTGCCAGCAGACTTGACAGGGGGCTCCGGGGCGGGGAGCTGTTTTTT.

This clone was recorded only once. The rearrangement uses TRBV7-9 and TRBJ2-3; 7 bases map to TRBD1. The V gene end was trimmed by 5 bases and the J gene end by 2 bases; junction bases not matched to a gene: 4. CDR1 SEHNR and CDR2 FQNEAQ come from the germline V gene (reference sequence). This CDR3 is 14 amino acids long. CDR3 DNA sequence: TGTGCCAGCAGCCCAGACAGGGTCACAGATACGCAGTATTTT. Its translation is CASSPDRVTDTQYF.

The chain couples TRBV9 to TRBJ2-1; TRBD2 might be the D (6 bases). Germline CDR1 SGDLS, CDR2 YYNGEE. The CDR3 extends over 14 amino acids. The V gene lost 0 bases and the J gene lost 5 bases, with 9 bases spanning the gap. The CDR3 reads CASSVVGGHNEQFF. The CDR3 DNA sequence: TGTGCCAGCAGCGTAGTCGGGGGTCACAATGAGCAGTTCTTC.

In regard to this clone: This specimen includes other DNA sequences encoding the same CDR3. The chain has TRBV18 and TRBJ2-5; unclear D gene. CDR1 is KGHSH and CDR2 is LQKENI in the germline V gene. The CDR3 sequence is 12 residues long. Trimming removed 0 bases from V and 5 bases from J, with 4 bases in between. DNA for the CDR3: TGTGCCAGCTCACCACCCGGCGAGACCCAGTACTTC. It yields the protein CASSPPGETQYF.